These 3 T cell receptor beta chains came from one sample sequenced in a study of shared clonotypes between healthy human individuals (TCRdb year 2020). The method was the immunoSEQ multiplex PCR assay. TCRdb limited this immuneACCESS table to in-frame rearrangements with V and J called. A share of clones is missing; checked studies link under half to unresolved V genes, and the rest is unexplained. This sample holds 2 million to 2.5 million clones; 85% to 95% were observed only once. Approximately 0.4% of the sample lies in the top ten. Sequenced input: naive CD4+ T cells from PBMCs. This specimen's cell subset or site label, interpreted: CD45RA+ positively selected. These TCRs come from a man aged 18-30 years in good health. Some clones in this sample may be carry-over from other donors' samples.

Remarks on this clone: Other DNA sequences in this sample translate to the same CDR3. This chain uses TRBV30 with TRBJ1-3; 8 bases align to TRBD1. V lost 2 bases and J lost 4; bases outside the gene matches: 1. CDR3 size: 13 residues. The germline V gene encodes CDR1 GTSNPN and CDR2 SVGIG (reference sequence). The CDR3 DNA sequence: TGTGCCTGGAGTCGGGACAGGGGAAACACCATATATTTT. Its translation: CAWSRDRGNTIYF.

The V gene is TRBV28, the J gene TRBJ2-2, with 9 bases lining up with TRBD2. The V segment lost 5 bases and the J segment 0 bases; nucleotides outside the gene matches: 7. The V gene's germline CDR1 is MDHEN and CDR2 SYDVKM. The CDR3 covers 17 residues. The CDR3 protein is CASSPRTSATNTGELFF. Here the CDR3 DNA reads TGTGCCAGCAGTCCCAGGACTAGCGCCACGAACACCGGGGAGCTGTTTTTT.

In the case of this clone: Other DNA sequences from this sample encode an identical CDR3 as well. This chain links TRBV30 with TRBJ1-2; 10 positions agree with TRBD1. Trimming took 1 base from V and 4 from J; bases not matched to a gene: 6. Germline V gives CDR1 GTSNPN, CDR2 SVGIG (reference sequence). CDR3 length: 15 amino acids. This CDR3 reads CAWSATGGAGYGYTF. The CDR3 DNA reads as TGTGCCTGGAGTGCGACAGGGGGCGCCGGCTATGGCTACACCTTC.